One sample yielded the 28 T cell receptor beta chains listed below, sequenced in a study of CD39 and CD103 CD8 tumor-infiltrating T cells. The repertoire was sequenced with immunoSEQ multiplex PCR; TCRdb's copy has only in-frame clones and lacks some. Found here are roughly 15,000 clones, 75% to 95% of them singletons; the top ten hold approximately 4.5%. Sequencing was performed on CD8+ T cells sorted from blood. Subset specified: total memory CD8 T cells (CD45RA-CCR7+/-) from blood or uninvolved lymph node. Receptor source: a human donor with head and neck squamous cell carcinoma.

The genes are TRBV9 and TRBJ2-3, with no clear D. The germline CDR1 and CDR2 sequences are SGDLS and YYNGEE. The ends were cut back, 4 bases at V and 1 base at J, with 13 bases in the middle. CDR3 length: 15 amino acids. The CDR3 region has the DNA TGTGCCAGCAGCCCCCACGAGGTTGGCACAGATACGCAGTATTTT. It encodes CASSPHEVGTDTQYF.

The rearrangement joins TRBV4-1 to TRBJ2-2; 11 nucleotides agree with TRBD2. CDR1 is MGHRA, CDR2 YSYEKL, per germline. The CDR3 is 16 residues long. V was clipped by 5 bases and J by 0 bases; unmatched bases: 2. CDR3 amino acids: CASSSSGGTNTGELFF. DNA for the CDR3: TGCGCCAGCAGCTCTAGCGGGGGGACGAACACCGGGGAGCTGTTTTTT.

The rearrangement uses TRBV2 and TRBJ2-3; TRBD2 might be the D (5 bases). This CDR3 region has 15 residues. Germline V gene sequence: CDR1 SNHLY, CDR2 FYNNEI. V lost 5 bases and J 3 bases, leaving 15 bases between the germline ends. In DNA, the CDR3 is TGTGCCAGCAGTATACCTTTTGGGGAGACAGATACGCAGTATTTT. The encoded protein is CASSIPFGETDTQYF.

The chain carries TRBV29-1 and TRBJ2-5; TRBD2 matches at 7 bases. The germline V gene has CDR1 SQVTM and CDR2 ANQGSEA. V was clipped by 4 bases and J by 0 bases; unmatched bases: 11. The CDR3 contains 16 residues. The CDR3 sequence is CSVVFSGNRYQETQYF. CDR3 sequence (DNA): TGCAGCGTTGTTTTCAGCGGGAACAGATACCAAGAGACCCAGTACTTC.

There are a few counts of this clone. The chain joins TRBV6-5 to TRBJ2-5, with D perhaps matching TRBD2 (5 bases). Germline V gene lookup returns CDR1 MNHEY and CDR2 SVGAGI. V gave up 2 bases and J gave up 0 bases, with 7 bases separating them. The CDR3 runs 14 residues. The CDR3 coding sequence is TGTGCCAGCAGTTACACGGGGTACCAAGAGACCCAGTACTTC. It is translated as CASSYTGYQETQYF.

The chain couples TRBV4-1 to TRBJ2-5; D unresolved. Germline loops: CDR1 MGHRA, CDR2 YSYEKL. CDR3 size: 15 residues. V lost 4 bases, J lost 1 base, and 13 bases lay in between. CDR3 protein: CASSPHEGSQETQYF. The CDR3 DNA reads as TGCGCCAGCAGCCCCCACGAAGGGTCCCAAGAGACCCAGTACTTC.

The chain couples TRBV12-5 to TRBJ2-1; 7 bases match TRBD1. The CDR3 length is 17 residues. Germline V CDR1 and CDR2: LGHNT, FRNRAP. Losses at the gene ends were 1 base for V and 0 bases for J; bases not matched to a gene: 6. CDR3 nucleotide sequence: TGTGCTAGTGGTTTGGCCCCGGGACAGAGCTCCTACAATGAGCAGTTCTTC. Translating gives CASGLAPGQSSYNEQFF.

The gene calls are TRBV5-1 and TRBJ2-1; 9 bases fit TRBD2. CDR3 length equals 17 residues. Germline V gene lookup returns CDR1 SGHRS and CDR2 YFSETQ. Germline trimming cut 0 bases from V and 4 bases from J; bases unmatched to any gene: 8. CDR3 nucleotides: TGCGCCAGCAGCTTGGGGGTGCGGGGGGGCCTTTACAATGAGCAGTTCTTC. This translates into CASSLGVRGGLYNEQFF.

This clone was counted only a few times. The chain uses TRBV6-6 and TRBJ1-4; a possible D gene is TRBD1 (6 bases). Germline CDR1 and CDR2: MNHNY and SVGAGI (reference sequence). The CDR3 covers 13 residues. V lost 5 bases, J lost 10 bases, and 14 bases lay in between. The CDR3 sequence is CASSNEQGGKLFF. The CDR3 nucleotides are TGTGCCAGCAGTAACGAACAAGGGGGAAAACTGTTTTTT.

This chain links TRBV5-1 with TRBJ2-1, with TRBD2 as a possible D gene (5 bases). The CDR3 is 14 amino acids. The V gene's germline CDR1 is SGHRS and CDR2 YFSETQ. V lost 10 bases and J lost 2, with 16 bases in between. The CDR3 loop reads CACSWASPYNEQFF. The DNA of the CDR3 is TGCGCCTGCTCTTGGGCTAGCCCCTACAATGAGCAGTTCTTC.

This chain joins TRBV5-4 and TRBJ2-5; 9 nucleotides line up with TRBD2. The trim removed 4 bases at V and 1 base at J, leaving 5 bases unmatched. CDR3 size: 15 residues. Looked up from germline, CDR1 is SGHNT and CDR2 is YYREEE (reference sequence). CDR3 bases: TGTGCCAGCAGCCGTTTGACTAGCGGCCAAGAGACCCAGTACTTC. Translation: CASSRLTSGQETQYF.

The V call is TRBV4-1, the J call TRBJ1-1, with D perhaps matching TRBD1 (6 bases). Germline values: CDR1 MGHRA, CDR2 YSYEKL. The V end lost 4 bases, the J end lost 1 base, and 13 bases lay between the germline ends. The length of the CDR3 is 15 residues. CDR3 loop: CASSPDLGQNTEAFF. CDR3 coding DNA: TGCGCCAGCAGCCCGGACTTGGGACAGAACACTGAAGCTTTCTTT.

This clone occurred a few times. The genes are TRBV13 and TRBJ1-4; 8 bases are a match to TRBD1. The CDR3 extends over 14 amino acids. The germline V gene has CDR1 PRHDT and CDR2 FYEKMQ (reference sequence). The V segment lost 4 bases and the J segment 5 bases; nucleotides outside the gene matches: 3. The CDR3 nucleotides are TGTGCCAGCAGCTCATGGACAGGGAATGAAAAACTGTTTTTT. Protein: CASSSWTGNEKLFF.

This CDR3 reads CASSFLASGGAVTDTQYF. The CDR3 DNA reads TGTGCCAGCAGTTTTCTCGCTAGCGGGGGGGCGGTCACGGATACGCAGTATTTT. V is TRBV28 and J is TRBJ2-3; 12 bases are a match to TRBD2. This CDR3 comprises 18 residues. Germline V gene lookup returns CDR1 MDHEN and CDR2 SYDVKM. Trimming took 3 bases from V and 6 from J; bases not matched to a gene: 13.

The chain links TRBV27 to TRBJ1-1, with D possibly TRBD1 on 6 matching bases. V lost 4 bases and J 5 bases, leaving 11 bases between the germline ends. This CDR3 is built from 13 residues. CDR1 is MNHEY and CDR2 is SMNVEV in the germline V gene (reference sequence). The DNA of the CDR3 is TGTGCCAGCAGTTGGGGGCAGGGGACTGAAGCTTTCTTT. Translated: CASSWGQGTEAFF.

This rearrangement joins TRBV6-6 to TRBJ1-2; D is unclear. This CDR3 is built from 13 residues. Trimming cost V 4 bases and J 6 bases, with 12 bases left between them. In germline, CDR1 is MNHNY, CDR2 SVGAGI (reference sequence). DNA of the CDR3: TGTGCCAGCAGTTTACTAGACGCAGATGGCTACACCTTC. Its translation: CASSLLDADGYTF.

This clone is a singleton in its sample. This sequence joins TRBV15 and TRBJ2-1; D unresolved. The CDR3 covers 13 residues. Trimming took 8 bases from V and 8 from J, leaving 16 bases between them. Germline CDR1 LNHNV, CDR2 YYDKDF (reference sequence). CDR3 sequence: CATHPENRDEQFF. DNA of the CDR3: TGTGCCACCCACCCAGAGAATAGGGATGAGCAGTTCTTC.

V usage is TRBV2 and J usage is TRBJ2-3; TRBD2 aligns across 8 bases. The ends lost 4 bases at V and 1 base at J; junction bases unmatched: 4. CDR3 length: 15 residues. The germline V gene encodes CDR1 SNHLY and CDR2 FYNNEI. The CDR3 sequence: CASSGPGGGTDTQYF. The CDR3 bases are TGTGCCAGCAGTGGCCCGGGGGGGGGCACAGATACGCAGTATTTT. The whole variable domain, remainder taken from reference TRBV2 and TRBJ2-3, is EPEVTQTPSHQVTQMGQEVILRCVPISNHLYFYWYRQILGQKVEFLVSFYNNEISEKSEIFDDQFSVERPDGSNFTLKIRSTKLEDSAMYFCASSGPGGGTDTQYFGPGTRLTVL.

This chain connects TRBV15 to TRBJ2-7, with 7 positions matching TRBD1. CDR3 size: 16 residues. Germline lookup yields CDR1 LNHNV and CDR2 YYDKDF (reference sequence). The ends lost 3 bases at V and 5 bases at J; junction bases unmatched: 13. The CDR3 DNA sequence: TGTGCCACCAGCAGCCCGGGGCGAGAGGGGGCCCACGAGCAGTACTTC. Protein: CATSSPGREGAHEQYF.

The chain joins TRBV25-1 to TRBJ1-6; D is ambiguous. The V end lost 3 bases, the J end lost 6 bases, and 15 bases lay between the germline ends. The CDR3 sequence is 16 residues long. Germline CDR1 MGHDK, CDR2 SYGVNS. In DNA, the CDR3 is TGTGCCAGCAGTGATCTTTCTGGGGAGATTAATTCACCCCTCCACTTT. It codes for CASSDLSGEINSPLHF.

V usage is TRBV5-1 and J usage is TRBJ1-2; D is unclear. CDR1 SGHRS and CDR2 YFSETQ come from the germline V gene. V was pared by 4 bases and J by 4 bases, with 8 bases between. The CDR3 is 12 residues long. The DNA for the CDR3 is TGCGCCAGCAGCGGCGAGGGCTATGGCTACACCTTC. It specifies CASSGEGYGYTF. The full variable domain, in which reference TRBV5-1 and TRBJ1-2 provide the parts outside the CDR3, is KAGVTQTPRYLIKTRGQQVTLSCSPISGHRSVSWYQQTPGQGLQFLFEYFSETQRNKGNFPGRFSGRQFSNSRSEMNVSTLELGDSALYLCASSGEGYGYTFGSGTRLTVV.

The chain couples TRBV18 to TRBJ2-7; D is perhaps TRBD1 (5 bases). V was shortened by 3 bases and J by 6 bases, with 12 bases between the two germline ends. From germline, CDR1 is KGHSH and CDR2 LQKENI. CDR3 length equals 13 residues. The CDR3 nucleotides are TGTGCCAGCTCACCTCCCTCAGGGTTCGAGCAGTACTTC. Its protein is CASSPPSGFEQYF. Full variable domain (remainder filled in from reference TRBV18 and TRBJ2-7): NAGVMQNPRHLVRRRGQEARLRCSPMKGHSHVYWYRQLPEEGLKFMVYLQKENIIDESGMPKERFSAEFPKEGPSILRIQQVVRGDSAAYFCASSPPSGFEQYFGPGTRLTVT.

The genes are TRBV4-1 and TRBJ2-6; no firm D call. Germline CDR1 is MGHRA and CDR2 is YSYEKL. The CDR3 spans 14 residues. Trimming pared 10 bases from V and 3 bases from J, leaving 13 bases between. The CDR3 sequence is CATSQPLGANVLTF. The CDR3 DNA is TGCGCCACCTCTCAGCCTCTTGGGGCCAACGTCCTGACTTTC.

The chain uses TRBV27 and TRBJ1-5, with D hard to call. Per germline, CDR1 MNHEY and CDR2 SMNVEV (reference sequence). V lost 8 bases and J lost 7, with 3 bases in between. CDR3 size: 9 residues. The CDR3 DNA reads as TGTGCCAGCGGCCAGCCCCAGCATTTT. As protein: CASGQPQHF.

The chain joins TRBV6-1 to TRBJ2-3; D gene unclear. The CDR3 loop spans 14 amino acids. Looked up from germline, CDR1 is MNHNS and CDR2 is SASEGT. The V gene lost 2 bases and the J gene lost 1 base, with 7 bases spanning the gap. The DNA for the CDR3 is TGTGCCAGCAGTGAAACCCGCGGCACAGATACGCAGTATTTT. Its protein is CASSETRGTDTQYF.

The chain has TRBV11-2 and TRBJ2-5; 7 nucleotides align to TRBD1. From germline, CDR1 is SGHAT and CDR2 FQNNGV. This CDR3 spans 15 amino acids. After removal of 1 base from V and 1 base from J, the junction contained 3 bases not matched to a gene. The CDR3 bases are TGTGCCAGCAGCTTAGCTGGGACAGCCCAAGAGACCCAGTACTTC. Its translation: CASSLAGTAQETQYF. Together with reference TRBV11-2 and TRBJ2-5, the CDR3 gives the full variable domain: EAGVAQSPRYKIIEKRQSVAFWCNPISGHATLYWYQQILGQGPKLLIQFQNNGVVDDSQLPKDRFSAERLKGVDSTLKIQPAKLEDSAVYLCASSLAGTAQETQYFGPGTRLLVL.

The rearrangement links TRBV4-1 to TRBJ1-4; perhaps TRBD1 as D (6 bases). Germline V gene data show CDR1 as MGHRA and CDR2 as YSYEKL. Trimming removed 11 bases at V and 5 bases at J, with 15 bases between. The CDR3 has 13 amino acids. The CDR3: CASSDRYNEKLFF. CDR3 sequence (DNA): TGCGCCTCCTCGGACAGATACAATGAAAAACTGTTTTTT.

This sequence joins TRBV15 and TRBJ1-2, with unresolved D. V was trimmed by 0 bases and J by 0 bases, leaving 14 bases between them. The germline V gene has CDR1 LNHNV and CDR2 YYDKDF (reference sequence). This CDR3 has 17 amino acids. The CDR3 DNA reads TGTGCCACCAGCAGAGAGGCATCTCCCTACTCTAACTATGGCTACACCTTC. Encoded protein: CATSREASPYSNYGYTF. The full variable domain, completed using reference TRBV15 and TRBJ1-2, is DAMVIQNPRYQVTQFGKPVTLSCSQTLNHNVMYWYQQKSSQAPKLLFHYYDKDFNNEADTPDNFQSRRPNTSFCFLDIRSPGLGDTAMYLCATSREASPYSNYGYTFGSGTRLTVV.